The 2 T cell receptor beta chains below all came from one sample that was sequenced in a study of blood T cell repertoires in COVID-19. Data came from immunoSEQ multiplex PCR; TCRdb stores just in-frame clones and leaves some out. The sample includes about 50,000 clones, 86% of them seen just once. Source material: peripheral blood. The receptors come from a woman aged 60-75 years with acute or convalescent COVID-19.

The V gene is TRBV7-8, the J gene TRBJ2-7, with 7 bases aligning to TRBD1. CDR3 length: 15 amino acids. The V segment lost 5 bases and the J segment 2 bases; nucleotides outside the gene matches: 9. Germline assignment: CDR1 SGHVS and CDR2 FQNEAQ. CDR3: CASSPWTGRAYEQYF. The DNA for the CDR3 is TGTGCCAGCAGCCCATGGACAGGTAGGGCCTACGAGCAGTACTTC.

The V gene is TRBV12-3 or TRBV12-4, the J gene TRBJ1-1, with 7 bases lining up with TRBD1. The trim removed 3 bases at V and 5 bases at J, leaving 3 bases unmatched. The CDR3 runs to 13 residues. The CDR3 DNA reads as TGTGCCAGCAGTTTGAGGGGGCGGACTGAAGCTTTCTTT. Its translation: CASSLRGRTEAFF.